The 2 T cell receptor beta chains below all came from one sample that was sequenced in a study of T cell repertoires in cytomegalovirus infection. A single record per CDR3 protein comes from TCRdb applying MiXCR to the reads. The data show under 150,000 distinct CDR3 sequences, 24% seen once. The antigens for these receptors are not known. The material sequenced was PBMCs, sequenced either directly or after in vitro stimulation (not recorded which). These receptors all come from a human donor in good health (CMV status not recorded). Some clones in this sample may be carry-over from other donors' samples.

The rearrangement uses TRBV14 and TRBJ2-1; maybe TRBD1 (6 bases). This CDR3 has 13 amino acids. In germline, CDR1 is SGHDN, CDR2 FVKESK. V was cut by 2 bases and J by 13 bases, with 15 bases left in between. CDR3 residues: CASSQLTGTNQFF. CDR3 nucleotide sequence: TGTGCCAGCAGCCAACTCACAGGGACGAATCAGTTCTTC.

The table lists this clonotype with a few counts. The V gene is TRBV5-8, the J gene TRBJ2-7; D might be TRBD2 (5 bases). There are 14 residues in the CDR3. V lost 3 bases and J 0 bases, leaving 10 bases between the germline ends. CDR1 is SGHTS and CDR2 is YDEGEE in the germline V gene. The CDR3 region has the DNA TGTGCCAGCAGCTCCCTAGGGAGCTCCTACGAGCAGTACTTC. Translating gives CASSSLGSSYEQYF.